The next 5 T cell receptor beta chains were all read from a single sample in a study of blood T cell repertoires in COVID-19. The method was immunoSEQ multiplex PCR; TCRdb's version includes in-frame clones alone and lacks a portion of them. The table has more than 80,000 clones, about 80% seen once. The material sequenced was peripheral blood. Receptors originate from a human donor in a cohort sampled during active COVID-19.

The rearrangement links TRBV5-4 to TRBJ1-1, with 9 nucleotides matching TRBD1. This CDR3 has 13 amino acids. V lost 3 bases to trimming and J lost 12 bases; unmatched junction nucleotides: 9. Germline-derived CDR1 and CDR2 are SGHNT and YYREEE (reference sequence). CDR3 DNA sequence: TGTGCCAGCAGCTATTCCGGGACAGGGTCAACTTTCTTT. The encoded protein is CASSYSGTGSTFF.

CDR3 coding DNA: TGCGCCAGCAGTTCCGGGACAGGAGTCTACGAGCAGTACTTC. Its translation: CASSSGTGVYEQYF. The genes are TRBV5-1 and TRBJ2-7; 8 nucleotides agree with TRBD1. From germline, CDR1 is SGHRS and CDR2 YFSETQ. The V segment lost 5 bases and the J segment 3 bases; nucleotides outside the gene matches: 7. The CDR3 contains 14 residues.

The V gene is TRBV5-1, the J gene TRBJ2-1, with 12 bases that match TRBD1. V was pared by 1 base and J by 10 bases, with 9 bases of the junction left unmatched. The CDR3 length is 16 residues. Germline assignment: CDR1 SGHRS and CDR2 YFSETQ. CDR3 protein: CASSLTPGQGAREQFF. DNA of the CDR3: TGCGCCAGCAGCTTGACCCCGGGACAGGGGGCTCGGGAGCAGTTCTTC.

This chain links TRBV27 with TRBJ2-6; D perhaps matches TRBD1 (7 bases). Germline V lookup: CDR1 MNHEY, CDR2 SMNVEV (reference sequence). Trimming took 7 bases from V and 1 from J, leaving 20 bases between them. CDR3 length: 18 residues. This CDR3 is CASKLRRGRWSGANVLTF. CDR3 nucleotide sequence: TGTGCCAGCAAATTAAGGAGGGGGCGCTGGTCTGGGGCCAACGTCCTGACTTTC.

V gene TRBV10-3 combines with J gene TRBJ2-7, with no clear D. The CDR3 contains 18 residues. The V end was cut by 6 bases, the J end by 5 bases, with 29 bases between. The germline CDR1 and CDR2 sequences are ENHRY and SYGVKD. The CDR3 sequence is CAISLTLAPGGSPHEQYF. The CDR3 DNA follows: TGTGCCATCAGCTTGACCTTGGCCCCCGGCGGTAGTCCACACGAGCAGTACTTC.